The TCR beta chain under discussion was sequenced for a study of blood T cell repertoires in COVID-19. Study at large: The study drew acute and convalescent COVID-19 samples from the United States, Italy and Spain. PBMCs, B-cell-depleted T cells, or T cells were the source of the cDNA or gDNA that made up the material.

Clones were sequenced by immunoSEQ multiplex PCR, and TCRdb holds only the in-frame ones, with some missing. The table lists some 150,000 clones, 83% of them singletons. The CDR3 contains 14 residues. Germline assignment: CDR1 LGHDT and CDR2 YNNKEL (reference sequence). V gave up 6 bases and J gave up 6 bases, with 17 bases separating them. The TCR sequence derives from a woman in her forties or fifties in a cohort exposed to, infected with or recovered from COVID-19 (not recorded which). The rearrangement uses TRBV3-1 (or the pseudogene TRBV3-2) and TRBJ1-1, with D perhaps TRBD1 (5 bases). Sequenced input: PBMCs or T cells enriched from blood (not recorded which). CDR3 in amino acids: CASRDNSMGPEAFF. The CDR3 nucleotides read TGTGCCAGCAGGGACAACAGTATGGGGCCTGAAGCTTTCTTT.